These 22 T cell receptor beta chains were all obtained from the same sample, sequenced in a study of T-cell reconstitution after alpha-beta-depleted transplantation in children. Unique molecular identifiers were incorporated during preparation of the TCRbeta library. TCRdb called the PCR reads again in MiXCR, with one record for every CDR3 protein. The sample carries about 980,000 distinct CDR3 sequences, roughly 29% recorded once. This specimen was PBMCs, mostly from graft donor cells, taken 360 days after TCRalphabeta/CD19-depleted stem cell transplant. These receptors originate from a boy younger than two who had a stem cell transplant for SCID, so the T cells may come from the graft donor.

A few counts support this clonotype. V and J are TRBV7-2 and TRBJ2-1; perhaps TRBD2 as D (7 bases). This CDR3 is 14 amino acids long. V lost 8 bases to trimming and J lost 8 bases, with 19 bases between them. Germline assignment: CDR1 SGHTA and CDR2 FQGNSA. CDR3 protein: CASEKGGPTDEQFF. In DNA, the CDR3 is TGTGCCAGCGAAAAGGGGGGGCCGACCGATGAGCAGTTCTTC. Based on the CDR3 plus reference TRBV7-2 and TRBJ2-1, the full variable domain is GAGVSQSPSNKVTEKGKDVELRCDPISGHTALYWYRQSLGQGLEFLIYFQGNSAPDKSGLPSDRFSAERTGGSVSTLTIQRTQQEDSAVYLCASEKGGPTDEQFFGPGTRLTVL.

The V call is TRBV9, the J call TRBJ2-7; 7 bases agree with TRBD1. Trimming removed 4 bases from V and 3 bases from J; junction bases left unmatched: 16. The CDR3 runs 17 residues. Germline-derived CDR1 and CDR2 are SGDLS and YYNGEE. The CDR3 spells CASSSSSRTGDLYEQYF. DNA of the CDR3: TGTGCCAGCAGCTCATCATCCAGGACAGGAGACCTCTACGAGCAGTACTTC.

This clonotype was counted only a few times. This sequence joins TRBV6-6 and TRBJ1-2; 8 bases fit TRBD1. CDR1 is MNHNY and CDR2 is SVGAGI in the germline V gene (reference sequence). V lost 6 bases to trimming and J lost 8 bases; unmatched junction nucleotides: 8. This CDR3 region has 13 residues. In nucleotides, the CDR3 is TGTGCCAGCAGCTCAGGACAGGGCTGGGGCTACACCTTC. Translation gives CASSSGQGWGYTF.

V is TRBV7-2 and J is TRBJ2-3; D perhaps matches TRBD1 (6 bases). Per the germline V gene, CDR1 is SGHTA and CDR2 is FQGNSA. The CDR3 length is 14 residues. V was trimmed by 5 bases and J by 6 bases, leaving 15 bases between them. CDR3 amino acids: CASSTGTREDTQYF. The CDR3 DNA follows: TGTGCCAGCAGCACAGGGACAAGAGAGGATACGCAGTATTTT.

This clonotype has just a few counts. The rearrangement joins TRBV10-3 to TRBJ2-1, with 12 bases matching TRBD2. The J segment lost 9 bases and the V segment lost 3 bases, leaving 9 bases of the junction unmatched. CDR1 is ENHRY, CDR2 SYGVKD, per germline. This CDR3 has 16 residues. The CDR3 sequence is CAISDPLAGGPGEQFF. CDR3 nucleotide sequence: TGTGCCATCAGTGACCCCCTAGCGGGGGGGCCGGGTGAGCAGTTCTTC.

This clonotype was found a few times. V gene TRBV24-1 combines with J gene TRBJ2-3; tentative D call: TRBD2 (5 bases). Per germline, CDR1 KGHDR and CDR2 SFDVKD. Trimming left V 9 bases short and J 5 bases short, with 14 bases between. The CDR3 loop spans 13 amino acids. Here the CDR3 DNA reads TGTGCCACCTCTCGGGGAGCCCTAGATACGCAGTATTTT. Its translation: CATSRGALDTQYF.

The chain is built from TRBV29-1 and TRBJ2-7; either TRBD1 or TRBD2 may supply D (6 bases each). Trimming took off 7 bases at V and 5 bases at J, with 21 bases between the two ends. Germline V gene lookup returns CDR1 SQVTM and CDR2 ANQGSEA. This CDR3 comprises 14 residues. The CDR3 sequence: CSAREPGEAHEQYF. As DNA, the CDR3 is TGCAGCGCTCGAGAGCCAGGGGAGGCCCACGAGCAGTACTTC.

This clonotype has just a few counts. The chain recombines TRBV2 with TRBJ2-3; no clear D. The CDR3 consists of 15 residues. From germline, CDR1 is SNHLY and CDR2 FYNNEI. With 4 bases removed from V and 2 bases from J, the gap between germline ends came to 13 bases. CDR3 coding DNA: TGTGCCAGCAGTGTATCCGGGCCCGTCACAGATACGCAGTATTTT. It specifies CASSVSGPVTDTQYF.

The chain couples TRBV12-3 or TRBV12-4 to TRBJ2-1; 10 bases are shared with TRBD2. After removal of 3 bases from V and 9 bases from J, the junction contained 5 bases not matched to a gene. The CDR3 is 14 residues long. The CDR3 nucleotides are TGTGCCAGCAGTTTGATAGCGGGGGGTAGTGAGCAGTTCTTC. Translating it yields CASSLIAGGSEQFF.

The chain joins TRBV29-1 to TRBJ2-3; TRBD2 agrees at 12 bases. The junction had 26 bases not matched to a gene; V was cut back by 3 bases and J by 4 bases. Germline values: CDR1 SQVTM, CDR2 ANQGSEA. This CDR3 contains 22 residues. In DNA, the CDR3 is TGCAGCGTTGAGAAGCGCTTGAAACCTTGGACTAGCGGGGTACGAGGGGCAGATACGCAGTATTTT. As protein: CSVEKRLKPWTSGVRGADTQYF.

The rearrangement links TRBV11-2 to TRBJ1-5; 8 bases agree with TRBD1. In germline, CDR1 is SGHAT, CDR2 FQNNGV. The length of the CDR3 is 15 residues. With V trimmed by 4 bases and J by 7 bases, 9 bases remained unmatched. The CDR3 here is CASSSRGRDGQPQHF. CDR3 DNA: TGTGCCAGCAGCTCCAGGGGGCGAGATGGACAGCCCCAGCATTTT.

The rearrangement joins TRBV4-3 to TRBJ2-1; 7 bases fit TRBD2. Germline values: CDR1 LGHNA, CDR2 YSLEER. The CDR3 is made up of 16 amino acids. The V and J ends lost 0 bases and 3 bases, in that order; junction bases with no gene match: 5. Here the CDR3 DNA reads TGCGCCAGCAGCCAAGAGGGAGCTAGCGGCTACAATGAGCAGTTCTTC. This translates into CASSQEGASGYNEQFF.

Notes on this clonotype: Germline is not matched at one junction end, which may reflect a read error. The chain joins TRBV25-1 to TRBJ2-7; 7 nucleotides line up with TRBD1. The CDR3 has 22 residues. CDR1 is MGHDK and CDR2 is SYGVNS in the germline V gene. Here the CDR3 reads CASSLTLWGSMGGQDRSYEEYF. As DNA, the CDR3 is TGTGCCAGCAGTCTCACTCTCTGGGGAAGTATGGGCGGACAGGATCGCTCCTACGAGGAGTACTTC.

This clonotype was picked up many times. The CDR3 protein is CASSLGAGYNEQFF. For the CDR3, the DNA is TGCGCCAGCAGCTTAGGGGCCGGCTACAATGAGCAGTTCTTC. The J gene is TRBJ2-1, the V gene TRBV5-1, with D perhaps matching TRBD1 (5 bases). Germline V CDR1 and CDR2: SGHRS, YFSETQ. Trimming took off 2 bases at V and 3 bases at J, with 9 bases between the two ends. This CDR3 spans 14 amino acids.

The chain couples TRBV6-5 to TRBJ1-4; D is ambiguous. The germline V gene encodes CDR1 MNHEY and CDR2 SVGAGI. V dropped 0 bases and J dropped 8 bases, with 16 bases sitting between them. The length of the CDR3 is 16 residues. The CDR3 DNA follows: TGTGCCAGCAGTTACTCGAATGAGGGAGTGGGGGAAAAACTGTTTTTT. Its protein product is CASSYSNEGVGEKLFF.

The rearrangement links TRBV2 to TRBJ1-2; D call uncertain. V was cut by 3 bases and J by 6 bases, with 5 bases left in between. CDR3 length: 11 residues. The germline CDR1 and CDR2 sequences are SNHLY and FYNNEI. For the CDR3, the DNA is TGTGCCAGCAGTGACAGAGATGGCTACACCTTC. Its translation is CASSDRDGYTF.

This clonotype appeared a few times. The chain recombines TRBV20-1 with TRBJ2-7; D might be TRBD1 (6 bases). Germline V gene sequence: CDR1 DFQATT, CDR2 SNEGSKA (reference sequence). The CDR3 extends over 14 amino acids. Trimming cost V 4 bases and J 3 bases, with 16 bases left between them. DNA of the CDR3: TGCAGTGCTAAGCTAGCTACAGGGTTCTACGAGCAGTACTTC. Its translation: CSAKLATGFYEQYF.

There are a few counts of this clonotype. The chain employs TRBV24-1 and TRBJ2-1; 8 positions agree with TRBD1. This CDR3 comprises 15 residues. V dropped 2 bases and J dropped 4; count of bases not matched to a gene: 3. The germline gives CDR1 KGHDR, CDR2 SFDVKD. The CDR3 protein is CATSDSRTGYNEQFF. In DNA form, the CDR3 reads TGTGCCACCAGTGATTCGCGGACAGGGTACAATGAGCAGTTCTTC.

The V gene is TRBV18, the J gene TRBJ2-3; weak D call: TRBD1 (7 bases). Germline V gene data show CDR1 as KGHSH and CDR2 as LQKENI. V was shortened by 6 bases and J by 1 base, with 17 bases between the two germline ends. The length of the CDR3 is 16 residues. Here the CDR3 reads CASSPQGGGGTDTQYF. The CDR3 nucleotides are TGTGCCAGCTCCCCTCAGGGGGGCGGAGGCACAGATACGCAGTATTTT.

This clonotype was picked up a small number of times. The chain joins TRBV7-8 to TRBJ2-3, with TRBD2 matching 11 bases. The CDR3 has 18 amino acids. Germline values: CDR1 SGHVS, CDR2 FQNEAQ. The junction had 10 bases not matched to a gene; V was cut back by 3 bases and J by 2 bases. The CDR3 here is CASSLAPSGGTNTDTQYF. Here the CDR3 DNA reads TGTGCCAGCAGCTTGGCCCCTAGCGGGGGGACGAACACAGATACGCAGTATTTT.

This clonotype was counted ten times or more. V usage is TRBV29-1 and J usage is TRBJ2-7, with unresolved D. Germline V gene sequence: CDR1 SQVTM, CDR2 ANQGSEA. V was shortened by 4 bases and J by 4 bases, with 8 bases between the two germline ends. The CDR3 has 11 amino acids. The CDR3 DNA reads TGCAGCGTTGCCACAGAGTACGAGCAGTACTTC. Residues: CSVATEYEQYF.

This chain connects TRBV2 to TRBJ2-2, with D maybe TRBD1 (6 bases). V lost 5 bases to trimming and J lost 5 bases, with 18 bases between them. The CDR3 runs 16 residues. Germline V gene lookup returns CDR1 SNHLY and CDR2 FYNNEI. The CDR3 DNA reads as TGTGCCAGCAGTATTCCGAGACAGGAGAAAACCGGGGAGCTGTTTTTT. It is translated as CASSIPRQEKTGELFF.